Following are 16 T cell receptor beta chains from one sample sequenced in a study of identical twins (dated by TCRdb to 2016 to 2017). Libraries were prepared through 5' RACE. TCRdb records Illumina HiSeq 2000 as the sequencer. TCRdb reprocessed the public reads (quality trimming at Q25 with fastp, clone calling with MiXCR) and kept in-frame beta chains. Each record represents a unique CDR3 protein, reported with the most common genes and DNA among its rows. This sample holds 450,000 to 600,000 distinct CDR3 sequences; approximately 20% were observed only once. Roughly 0.5% of the sample rests with the top ten. The same sample was also studied in work on yellow fever vaccine responses in identical twins.

The source material was CD4+ T cells sorted from blood. These receptors all come from a woman under 30 in good health.

The J gene is TRBJ2-7, the V gene TRBV7-8; 10 bases are a match to TRBD2. CDR3 length equals 17 residues. V lost 4 bases, J lost 3 bases, and 12 bases stayed unmatched. The germline gives CDR1 SGHVS, CDR2 FQNEAQ. As DNA, the CDR3 is TGTGCCAGCAGCTCTATCATCAGCGGGAGGGTTCTCTACGAGCAGTACTTC. It specifies CASSSIISGRVLYEQYF.

The CDR3 loop reads CASSQHSGGGEAFF. Written as DNA, the CDR3 is TGTGCCAGCAGCCAACATTCAGGGGGCGGAGAAGCTTTCTTT. The rearrangement links TRBV3-1 to TRBJ1-1; 8 bases fit TRBD1. This CDR3 contains 14 residues. Germline V lookup: CDR1 LGHDT, CDR2 YNNKEL (reference sequence). The junction had 7 bases not matched to a gene; V was cut back by 2 bases and J by 8 bases.

The chain is built from TRBV7-2 and TRBJ2-3; D gene unclear. Looked up from germline, CDR1 is SGHTA and CDR2 is FQGNSA. Trimming removed 5 bases at V and 4 bases at J, with 13 bases between. The CDR3 is 14 residues long. CDR3 DNA sequence: TGTGCCAGCAGCCGTGAGTTTAGCTCAGATACGCAGTATTTT. Its protein product is CASSREFSSDTQYF.

This clonotype was seen more than once but under ten times. V usage is TRBV28 and J usage is TRBJ2-7; no firm D call. The ends were cut back, 5 bases at V and 0 bases at J, with 14 bases in the middle. The CDR3 is 15 amino acids. Germline V gives CDR1 MDHEN, CDR2 SYDVKM. The CDR3 loop reads CASSNSESSSYEQYF. The CDR3 nucleotides are TGTGCCAGCAGTAACTCAGAGAGTAGCTCCTACGAGCAGTACTTC.

The chain carries TRBV7-9 and TRBJ2-2, with 10 nucleotides matching TRBD1. The CDR3 runs 17 residues. Germline CDR1 and CDR2: SEHNR and FQNEAQ (reference sequence). After removal of 7 bases from V and 4 bases from J, the junction contained 12 bases not matched to a gene. CDR3 loop: CASNPPTGTGATGELFF. The DNA for the CDR3 is TGTGCCAGCAACCCTCCAACCGGGACAGGGGCCACCGGGGAGCTGTTTTTT.

This clonotype was seen many times. The chain combines TRBV7-3 with TRBJ2-3; 12 nucleotides agree with TRBD2. The CDR3 is 15 amino acids. After removal of 6 bases from V and 3 bases from J, the junction contained 4 bases not matched to a gene. Per the germline V gene, CDR1 is SGHTA and CDR2 is FQGTGA. Here the CDR3 reads CASSRTSGVTDTQYF. CDR3 in DNA: TGTGCCAGCAGTCGGACTAGCGGGGTTACAGATACGCAGTATTTT.

The V and J genes are TRBV29-1 and TRBJ2-2; 13 bases agree with TRBD2. Germline lookup yields CDR1 SQVTM and CDR2 ANQGSEA. Losses at the gene ends were 5 bases for V and 1 base for J; bases not matched to a gene: 7. This CDR3 has 17 residues. DNA of the CDR3: TGCAGCGTTTCGGGACTAGCGGGATCCGAGAACACCGGGGAGCTGTTTTTT. Its translation is CSVSGLAGSENTGELFF.

This clonotype was picked up a small number of times. This chain uses TRBV20-1 with TRBJ2-2; TRBD1 matches 7 bases. CDR3 length: 14 residues. The germline V gene encodes CDR1 DFQATT and CDR2 SNEGSKA (reference sequence). With V trimmed by 6 bases and J by 4 bases, 8 bases remained unmatched. The CDR3 sequence is CSARGQPPTGELFF. The CDR3 DNA sequence: TGCAGTGCAAGGGGACAGCCCCCCACCGGGGAGCTGTTTTTT.

The rearrangement links TRBV24-1 to TRBJ2-1, with 10 nucleotides matching TRBD1. CDR1 and CDR2 from the germline V gene are KGHDR and SFDVKD. J gave up 6 bases and V 4 bases, and 5 bases lay outside the gene matches. The CDR3 is 15 amino acids. Here the CDR3 DNA reads TGTGCCACCAGTGAGCCGGGACAGGGGATCAATGAGCAGTTCTTC. Protein product: CATSEPGQGINEQFF.

This clonotype has just a few counts. At one of its ends the junction is not consistent with the germline gene, which may arise from a read error. This rearrangement joins TRBV6-1 to TRBJ2-7, with D unclear. This CDR3 has 14 amino acids. Germline V CDR1 and CDR2: MNHNS, SASEGT. CDR3 DNA sequence: TGTGCCAGCAGGGAAGACCCCCGCGTCTGGGAGCAGTACTTC. It translates to CASREDPRVWEQYF.

This clonotype was seen ten or more times. This chain links TRBV20-1 with TRBJ1-1, with 11 bases identical to TRBD1. The V and J ends lost 5 bases and 4 bases, in that order; junction bases with no gene match: 0. The CDR3 has 12 residues. The germline V gene encodes CDR1 DFQATT and CDR2 SNEGSKA (reference sequence). CDR3 residues: CSAGQGATEAFF. CDR3 DNA: TGCAGTGCTGGACAGGGGGCCACTGAAGCTTTCTTT.

This clonotype was seen only a few times. The V call is TRBV5-1, the J call TRBJ2-4; no clear D. With 4 bases removed from V and 2 bases from J, the gap between germline ends came to 10 bases. The germline V gene has CDR1 SGHRS and CDR2 YFSETQ. The CDR3 is made up of 14 amino acids. The CDR3 sequence is CASSGTGPKNIQYF. In DNA, the CDR3 is TGCGCCAGCAGCGGCACCGGGCCCAAAAACATTCAGTACTTC. The whole variable domain, remainder taken from reference TRBV5-1 and TRBJ2-4, is KAGVTQTPRYLIKTRGQQVTLSCSPISGHRSVSWYQQTPGQGLQFLFEYFSETQRNKGNFPGRFSGRQFSNSRSEMNVSTLELGDSALYLCASSGTGPKNIQYFGAGTRLSVL.

This clonotype appeared a few times. The chain has TRBV5-1 and TRBJ2-7; D is unclear. V gave up 0 bases and J gave up 0 bases, with 13 bases separating them. Germline V gene sequence: CDR1 SGHRS, CDR2 YFSETQ. The CDR3 has 16 amino acids. CDR3 amino acids: CASSLGPATSSYEQYV. The CDR3 DNA sequence: TGCGCCAGCAGCTTGGGGCCGGCGACATCCTCCTACGAGCAGTACGTC.

This clonotype was counted only a few times. Here the CDR3 reads CASSAGDRDSPLHF. DNA of the CDR3: TGTGCCAGCAGCGCTGGGGACAGGGATTCACCCCTCCACTTT. The chain combines TRBV7-9 with TRBJ1-6, with 9 bases fitting TRBD1. The V and J ends lost 5 bases and 8 bases, in that order; junction bases with no gene match: 4. CDR1 SEHNR and CDR2 FQNEAQ come from the germline V gene (reference sequence). The CDR3 spans 14 residues.

J is TRBJ2-7 and V is TRBV12-3 or TRBV12-4, with 7 bases that match TRBD1. V lost 5 bases and J lost 7; bases outside the gene matches: 8. The CDR3 spans 13 residues. As DNA, the CDR3 is TGTGCCAGCAGTGAACAGGGGCAGAGGGAGCAGTACGTC. This encodes CASSEQGQREQYV.

This clonotype was seen only a few times. The chain joins TRBV20-1 to TRBJ2-1, with 7 bases lining up with TRBD2. From germline, CDR1 is DFQATT and CDR2 SNEGSKA (reference sequence). The CDR3 length is 15 residues. Trimming removed 0 bases from V and 7 bases from J; junction bases left unmatched: 9. The CDR3 sequence: CSARDLVSGSNEQFF. The CDR3 bases are TGCAGTGCTAGAGATCTCGTTAGCGGGTCAAATGAGCAGTTCTTC.